These T cell receptor beta chains were read from a single sample in a study of blood T cells in healthy people across ages. MiXCR was run by TCRdb on the 5' RACE reads, yielding one entry per CDR3 protein. The sample has approximately 1,100,000 distinct CDR3 sequences, 40% to 45% seen once. Sequenced material: blood. These receptor sequences come from a woman aged 55-69 years in good health. Both conserved end residues are part of each CDR3. D genes are given only for firm matches. Size is omitted from some rows. Given values are once, few, many or a class for expanded clones.

J gene,clone size,V gene,D gene,CDR3 protein,CDR3 DNA
TRBJ2-3,.,TRBV2,.,CASTQTGDTQYF,TGTGCCAGCACCCAGACCGGAGATACGCAGTATTTT
TRBJ2-1,few,TRBV5-1,.,CASRGPEQFF,TGCGCCAGCAGAGGACCCGAGCAGTTCTTC
TRBJ2-7,few,TRBV28,.,CASSSTYRDDGEQYF,TGTGCCAGCAGTTCCACATACAGGGATGATGGCGAGCAGTACTTC
TRBJ2-7,few,TRBV10-2,.,CASSGHYEQYF,TGCGCCAGCAGTGGGCACTACGAGCAGTACTTC
TRBJ1-2,few,TRBV3-1,.,CATEGDRGYTF,TGTGCCACCGAGGGGGACCGTGGCTACACCTTC
TRBJ2-7,.,TRBV20-1,TRBD1,CSAPSGQGFYEQYF,TGCAGTGCTCCATCGGGACAGGGATTCTACGAGCAGTACTTC
TRBJ2-7,.,TRBV11-2,TRBD1,CASSSFGQGDYEQYF,TGTGCCAGCAGCAGCTTCGGACAGGGGGACTACGAGCAGTACTTC
TRBJ2-1,.,TRBV9,TRBD2,CASSASGRVLDEQFF,TGTGCCAGCAGCGCTAGCGGGAGGGTTCTGGATGAGCAGTTCTTC
TRBJ2-1,.,TRBV20-1,TRBD2,CSARGTSRDNEQFF,TGCAGTGCTAGAGGGACTAGCAGGGACAATGAGCAGTTCTTC
TRBJ2-1,.,TRBV20-1,.,CSAVPGGRSYNEQFF,TGCAGTGCTGTTCCTGGGGGCAGATCCTACAATGAGCAGTTCTTC
TRBJ2-1,.,TRBV6-1,TRBD2,CASTPGEGRTYNEQFF,TGTGCCAGCACCCCGGGGGAGGGGCGGACCTACAATGAGCAGTTCTTC
TRBJ2-3,.,TRBV25-1,.,CASSVGGGAASTDTQYF,TGTGCCAGCAGTGTGGGGGGCGGGGCGGCTAGCACAGATACGCAGTATTTT
TRBJ2-7,few,TRBV7-9,.,CASSPPTYYEQYF,TGTGCCAGCAGCCCGCCGACGTACTACGAGCAGTACTTC
TRBJ2-3,.,TRBV5-1,TRBD2,CASSYRTSGVTDTQYF,TGCGCCAGCAGCTATCGGACTAGCGGGGTCACAGATACGCAGTATTTT
TRBJ2-7,.,TRBV27,.,CATSKVKGRGQYF,TGTGCCACGTCCAAGGTAAAAGGGAGAGGGCAGTACTTC
TRBJ1-1,few,TRBV15,.,CATSRRRGPEGAFF,TGTGCCACCAGCAGACGAAGAGGCCCTGAGGGAGCTTTCTTT
TRBJ2-7,few,TRBV20-1,.,CSGGKGNEQYF,TGCAGTGGCGGGAAAGGAAACGAGCAGTACTTC
TRBJ2-7,many,TRBV5-1,TRBD1,CASTFGGQGGDEQYF,TGCGCCAGCACCTTTGGGGGACAGGGTGGCGACGAGCAGTACTTC
TRBJ2-7,once,TRBV20-1,TRBD1,CSAPQGAEQYF,TGCAGTGCCCCACAGGGGGCCGAGCAGTACTTC
TRBJ2-5,.,TRBV28,TRBD2,CASSSSGGRETQYF,TGTGCCAGCAGTTCGTCGGGAGGGCGAGAGACCCAGTACTTC
TRBJ1-5,few,TRBV5-5,.,CASSFLQGSNQPQHF,TGTGCCAGCAGCTTTCTACAGGGATCGAATCAGCCCCAGCATTTT
TRBJ2-3,.,TRBV29-1,.,CSALSGVDTQYF,TGCAGCGCCCTATCAGGGGTTGATACGCAGTATTTT
TRBJ2-3,.,TRBV6-5,TRBD2,CASSYAGGLGTQYF,TGTGCCAGCAGTTACGCGGGGGGGCTAGGTACGCAGTATTTT
TRBJ2-7,.,TRBV30,.,CAWRGVISSYEQYF,TGTGCCTGGAGAGGGGTCATTAGCTCCTACGAGCAGTACTTC
TRBJ2-6,.,TRBV25-1,TRBD1,CASSERQGKVPGANVLTF,TGTGCCAGCAGTGAAAGACAGGGGAAGGTACCTGGGGCCAACGTCCTGACTTTC
TRBJ2-1,many,TRBV20-1,.,CSAPGRSYNEQFF,TGCAGTGCTCCAGGGCGCTCCTACAATGAGCAGTTCTTC
TRBJ2-5,.,TRBV12-5,.,CASADVGSPETQYF,TGTGCTAGTGCCGATGTAGGGAGTCCAGAGACCCAGTACTTC